This T cell receptor (beta chain) stems from a study of cytomegalovirus exposure and HLA in healthy donors. CDR3 length: 15 residues. In germline, CDR1 is LNHDA, CDR2 SQIVND (reference sequence). The trim removed 7 bases at V and 7 bases at J, leaving 7 bases unmatched. Primers for the PCR totalled 60 Vbeta and 13 Jbeta. The assay was immunoSEQ multiplex PCR, and TCRdb's table has in-frame clones only and misses some. The sample consists of some 180,000 clones, 65% to 90% of them appearing once. This clonotype originated in a woman aged 50 to 65 in good health and CMV-seronegative. Specimen: PBMCs. J is TRBJ2-1 and V is TRBV19, with 13 bases aligning to TRBD2. The DNA of the CDR3 is TGTGCCAGTAACGGACTAGCGGGAGACCTTAATGAGCAGTTCTTC. It specifies CASNGLAGDLNEQFF.